Following are 18 T cell receptor beta chains from one sample sequenced in a study of CD8+CD57+ T cells in acquired aplastic anemia. The template for TCR beta VDJ and CDR3 sequence profiling was genomic DNA. TCRdb ran MiXCR on the reads and lists one entry per CDR3 protein. Of about 120,000 distinct CDR3 sequences listed, 55% to 60% were seen once; the top ten hold roughly 29%. In patients chosen for sequencing, flow cytometry had shown CD8+CD57+ cell expansion. Material for sequencing was sorted CD4+, CD8+, or CD8+CD57+ T cells (not recorded which) from PBMCs. All receptors come from a human donor with aplastic anemia.

This clonotype was seen many times. The rearrangement uses TRBV24-1 and TRBJ1-2; D not certain. CDR3 length: 12 residues. Germline V CDR1 and CDR2: KGHDR, SFDVKD. The germline V and J ends were trimmed by 8 bases and 2 bases, with 8 bases remaining between them. This CDR3 reads CATMGMNYGYTF. CDR3 bases: TGTGCCACCATGGGGATGAACTATGGCTACACCTTC.

V gene TRBV10-1 combines with J gene TRBJ1-1; D unresolved. The germline V and J ends were trimmed by 2 bases and 0 bases, with 10 bases remaining between them. Germline CDR1 reads WNHNN; CDR2 reads SYGVQD (reference sequence). The CDR3 has 15 residues. The CDR3 loop is CASSERSTLNTEAFF. DNA of the CDR3: TGCGCCAGCAGTGAGAGGTCAACCTTGAACACTGAAGCTTTCTTT.

A single count supports this clonotype. The chain is built from TRBV20-1 and TRBJ2-7; TRBD1 agrees at 8 bases. The CDR3 sequence is 15 residues long. V was clipped by 1 base and J by 2 bases; unmatched bases: 7. Germline V lookup: CDR1 DFQATT, CDR2 SNEGSKA (reference sequence). Here the CDR3 reads CSARAGTGLTYEQYF. The CDR3 DNA is TGCAGTGCTAGAGCCGGGACAGGCCTTACCTACGAGCAGTACTTC.

CDR3 sequence reads: CSVEADSNEQFF. In DNA, the CDR3 is TGCAGCGTTGAAGCCGACAGCAATGAGCAGTTCTTC. This chain links TRBV29-1 with TRBJ2-1; D perhaps matches TRBD1 (5 bases). Germline values: CDR1 SQVTM, CDR2 ANQGSEA. With 1 base removed from V and 6 bases from J, the gap between germline ends came to 7 bases. This CDR3 is built from 12 residues.

A word on this clonotype: Mismatch with germline at one junction end may stem from a read error. The chain is built from TRBV28 and TRBJ2-7, with no clear D. Per the germline V gene, CDR1 is MDHEN and CDR2 is SYDVKM. This CDR3 has 15 amino acids. CDR3 DNA: TGTGCCAGCACCAACGCCTGGGCGAATTCCTACGAGCAGAACTTC. This translates into CASTNAWANSYEQNF.

The chain carries TRBV27 and TRBJ1-6, with 7 positions matching TRBD1. This CDR3 contains 15 residues. After removal of 5 bases from V and 5 bases from J, the junction contained 6 bases not matched to a gene. In germline, CDR1 is MNHEY, CDR2 SMNVEV (reference sequence). The CDR3 loop is CASSVTGLNNSPLHF. CDR3 in DNA: TGTGCCAGCAGTGTGACAGGGTTGAATAATTCACCCCTCCACTTT.

This chain uses TRBV7-2 with TRBJ2-7; the match to TRBD2 covers 12 bases. Trimming at V came to 5 bases and at J to 6 bases, leaving 8 bases not matched to a gene. The V gene's germline CDR1 is SGHTA and CDR2 FQGNSA. This CDR3 spans 15 amino acids. CDR3 region: CASSRRLAGEVEQYF. The CDR3 DNA follows: TGTGCCAGCAGCCGGCGACTAGCGGGAGAGGTCGAGCAGTACTTC.

This clonotype was seen repeatedly, ten times or more. The chain uses TRBV27 and TRBJ1-3; D not resolved. Trimming took off 4 bases at V and 4 bases at J, with 2 bases between the two ends. CDR1 MNHEY and CDR2 SMNVEV come from the germline V gene (reference sequence). The CDR3 extends over 11 amino acids. The CDR3, as DNA: TGTGCCAGCAGTTCCGGAAACACCATATATTTT. Its protein product is CASSSGNTIYF.

The chain links TRBV20-1 to TRBJ1-1; 8 bases line up with TRBD1. The germline gives CDR1 DFQATT, CDR2 SNEGSKA (reference sequence). The CDR3 runs to 16 residues. V lost 3 bases to trimming and J lost 4 bases; unmatched junction nucleotides: 13. The CDR3 reads CSASDPTGDFSTEAFF. CDR3 DNA: TGCAGTGCTAGCGACCCGACAGGGGATTTTTCCACTGAAGCTTTCTTT.

As for this clonotype: The CDR3 does not close with the conserved phenylalanine or tryptophan, likely indicating a read error. The limits of the CDR3 on the DNA are not certain, so only TCRdb's listed CDR3 is given. The chain employs TRBV2 and TRBJ1-2. Germline assignment: CDR1 SNHLY and CDR2 FYNNEI. Including both end residues, the CDR3 is 11 amino acids long. The CDR3 protein is CASSVRQNKPV.

The V gene is TRBV5-1, the J gene TRBJ1-6; D not certain. This CDR3 spans 15 amino acids. V lost 0 bases and J lost 5, with 9 bases in between. Germline V CDR1 and CDR2: SGHRS, YFSETQ. CDR3: CASSLAFGNNSPLHF. The CDR3 DNA follows: TGCGCCAGCAGCTTGGCATTTGGGAATAATTCACCCCTCCACTTT.

This clonotype was counted once. The chain carries TRBV20-1 and TRBJ2-1, with D unclear. Germline-derived CDR1 and CDR2 are DFQATT and SNEGSKA (reference sequence). The CDR3 consists of 11 residues. Trimming took off 7 bases at V and 5 bases at J, with 9 bases between the two ends. As DNA, the CDR3 is TGCAGTGGTCTAGAGAACAATGAGCAGTTCTTC. Translated, it gives CSGLENNEQFF.

The V gene is TRBV19, the J gene TRBJ2-1; D is uncertain. The ends were cut back, 1 base at V and 15 bases at J, with 10 bases in the middle. CDR3 length: 11 amino acids. The germline V gene encodes CDR1 LNHDA and CDR2 SQIVND (reference sequence). CDR3 sequence: CASSIALEVFF. CDR3 nucleotide sequence: TGTGCCAGTAGTATAGCTCTCGAGGTGTTCTTC.

The rearrangement links TRBV7-2 to TRBJ1-6, with TRBD1 as a possible D gene (6 bases). Germline-derived CDR1 and CDR2 are SGHTA and FQGNSA. With 0 bases removed from V and 7 bases from J, the gap between germline ends came to 10 bases. CDR3 length: 15 amino acids. The CDR3 protein is CASSLAGAQNSPLHF. DNA for the CDR3: TGTGCCAGCAGCTTAGCGGGGGCGCAGAATTCACCCCTCCACTTT.

In this sample, this clonotype turned up a few times. The V call is TRBV10-2, the J call TRBJ2-1; TRBD2 is a possible D gene (5 bases). The CDR3 length is 13 residues. Germline lookup yields CDR1 WSHSY and CDR2 SAAADI. V lost 0 bases and J lost 15, with 15 bases in between. Here the CDR3 DNA reads TGCGCCAGCAGTGAGTCGACACTAGTTAATCGGTTCTTC. As protein: CASSESTLVNRFF.

This clonotype has a handful of counts. The V gene is TRBV15, the J gene TRBJ2-6; D uncertain. The CDR3 has 16 amino acids. Germline lookup yields CDR1 LNHNV and CDR2 YYDKDF (reference sequence). Trimming removed 0 bases from V and 0 bases from J, with 6 bases in between. This CDR3 is CATSRDRSSGANVLTF. The CDR3 DNA reads as TGTGCCACCAGCAGAGATCGGAGCTCTGGGGCCAACGTCCTGACTTTC.

Turning to this clonotype: Mismatch with germline at one junction end may stem from a read error. This rearrangement joins TRBV2 to TRBJ2-7; no firm D call. Germline V gives CDR1 SNHLY, CDR2 FYNNEI. The CDR3 consists of 15 residues. DNA of the CDR3: TGTGCCAGCAGTGAGGTACACAGCAACTCCTACGATCAGTACTTC. Protein sequence: CASSEVHSNSYDQYF.

This clonotype has just one count. V and J are TRBV24-1 and TRBJ2-1; 9 positions match TRBD2. The CDR3 has 15 amino acids. With V trimmed by 0 bases and J by 10 bases, 6 bases remained unmatched. Germline-derived CDR1 and CDR2 are KGHDR and SFDVKD. DNA of the CDR3: TGTGCCACCAGTGATTTGGCGGGAGGGTTGAAGGAGCAGTTCTTC. Its protein product is CATSDLAGGLKEQFF.